The sequence of this T cell receptor (beta chain) was determined in a study of neurological immune-mediated disorders. Trimming took 7 bases from V and 5 from J; bases not matched to a gene: 13. Looked up from germline, CDR1 is LGHDT and CDR2 is YNNKEL (reference sequence). The CDR3 consists of 16 residues. Study-wide findings and caveats: No expanded-clone CDR3 amino acid sequence recurred across subjects, suggesting private TCR-beta repertoires.

The cDNA was generated through 5'RACE incorporating 10-nucleotide random UMIs. Every sequencing run generated in excess of 180 million TCR-beta sequences. These sequences covered 15-18 subjects. TCRdb passed the 5' RACE reads through MiXCR, listing each CDR3 protein once. The table has 66,000 or so distinct CDR3 sequences, 4.5% seen once; the top ten hold approximately 7%. This clonotype was counted many times. What it recognizes is unknown. The specimen was PBMCs. The receptor was isolated from a man aged 30 to 39 with multiple sclerosis. This chain connects TRBV3-1 to TRBJ2-7; 11 bases map to TRBD1. CDR3 sequence reads: CASKPNQDRGQDEQYF. As DNA, the CDR3 is TGTGCCAGCAAACCGAACCAGGACAGGGGGCAGGACGAGCAGTACTTC.